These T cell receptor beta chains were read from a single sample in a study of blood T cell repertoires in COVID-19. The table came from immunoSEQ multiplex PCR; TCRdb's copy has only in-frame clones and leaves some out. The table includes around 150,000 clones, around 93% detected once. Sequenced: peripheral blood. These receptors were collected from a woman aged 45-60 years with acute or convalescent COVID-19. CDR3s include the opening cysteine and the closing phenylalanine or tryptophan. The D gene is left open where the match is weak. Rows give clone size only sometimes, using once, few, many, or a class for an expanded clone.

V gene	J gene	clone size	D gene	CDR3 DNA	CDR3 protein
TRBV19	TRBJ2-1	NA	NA	TGTGCCAGTAGTATTGGATGGACTGACTACAATGAGCAGTTCTTC	CASSIGWTDYNEQFF
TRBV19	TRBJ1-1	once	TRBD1	TGTGCCAGTAGTATCCAGGGGGCCGGGGGAACTGAAGCTTTCTTT	CASSIQGAGGTEAFF
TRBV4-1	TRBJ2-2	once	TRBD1	TGCGCCAGCAGCCAAGCGGACAGGGGGGCCGGGGAGCTGTTTTTT	CASSQADRGAGELFF
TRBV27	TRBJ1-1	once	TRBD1	TGTGCCAGCAGAACCGGGTCAGGGGGAACTTTCTTT	CASRTGSGGTFF
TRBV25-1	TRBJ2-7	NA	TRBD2	TGTGCCAGCAGAGGGACTAGCGGGAGCTCCTACGAGCAGTACTTC	CASRGTSGSSYEQYF
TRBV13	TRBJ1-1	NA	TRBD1	TGTGCCAGCAGCCACTGGACAGGAGGAATGAACACTGAAGCTTTCTTT	CASSHWTGGMNTEAFF
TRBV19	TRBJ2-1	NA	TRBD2	TGTGCCAGTAGTATCGGGGGGTACAATGAGCAGTTCTTC	CASSIGGYNEQFF
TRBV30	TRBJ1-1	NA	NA	TGTGCCTGGAGTGTAATGGGAGGGGAAGCTTTCTTT	CAWSVMGGEAFF
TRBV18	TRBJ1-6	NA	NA	TGTGCCAGCTCGCTTAACAGGGAGGGTTCACCCCTCCACTTT	CASSLNREGSPLHF
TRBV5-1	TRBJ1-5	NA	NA	TGCGCCAGCAGCTTGGATCCCGGTCAGCCCCAGCATTTT	CASSLDPGQPQHF
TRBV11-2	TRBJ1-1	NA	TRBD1	TGTGCCAGCAGCCAATCACCGTGGACAGGGAGCAACACTGAAGCTTTCTTT	CASSQSPWTGSNTEAFF
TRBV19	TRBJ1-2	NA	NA	TGTGCCAGTACCACTTCGCAGGTGTTGTATGGCTACACCTTC	CASTTSQVLYGYTF
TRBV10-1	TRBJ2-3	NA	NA	TGCGCCAGCAGTGAGTCGATTAGTAGCCCAGATACGCAGTATTTT	CASSESISSPDTQYF
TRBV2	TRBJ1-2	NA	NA	TGTGCCAGCAGTACACCTAACTATGGCTACACCTTC	CASSTPNYGYTF
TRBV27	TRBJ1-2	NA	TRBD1	TGTGCCAGCAGTTCAAAGAGGGGGCGCGTTTCGTATGGCTACACCTTC	CASSSKRGRVSYGYTF
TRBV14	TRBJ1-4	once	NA	TGTGCCAGCAGCCAACCCGGGGGATCCTATGAAAAACTGTTTTTT	CASSQPGGSYEKLFF
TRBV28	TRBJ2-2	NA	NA	TGTGCCAGCGGCTCTAACACCGGGGAGCTGTTTTTT	CASGSNTGELFF
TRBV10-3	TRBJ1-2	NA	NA	TGTGCCATCACTAAAGAGGAAGACTATGGCTACACCTTC	CAITKEEDYGYTF
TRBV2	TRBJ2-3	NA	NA	TGTGCCAGCAGTGATGAGGGCAGTAGCACAGATACGCAGTATTTT	CASSDEGSSTDTQYF
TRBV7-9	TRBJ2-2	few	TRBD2	TGTGCCAGCAGCCCGGGACTAGCGGTCACCGGGGAGCTGTTTTTT	CASSPGLAVTGELFF
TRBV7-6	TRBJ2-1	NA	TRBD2	TGTGCCAGCGGGACTAGCGGGAGTAATGAGCAGTTCTTC	CASGTSGSNEQFF
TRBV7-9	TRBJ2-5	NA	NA	TGTGCCAGCAGCCCTAAAGAGACCCAGTACTTC	CASSPKETQYF
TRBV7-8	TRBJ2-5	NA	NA	TGTGCCAGCAGCTTAGGGGGGGGCTTGGGAGAGACCCAGTACTTC	CASSLGGGLGETQYF
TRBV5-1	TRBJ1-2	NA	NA	TGCGCCAGCAGCTTGGACCCGGGCGGGAATGACTATGGCTACACCTTC	CASSLDPGGNDYGYTF
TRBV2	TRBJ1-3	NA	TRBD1	TGTGCCAGCAGGAGACAGGGAGACCCTGGAAACACCATATATTTT	CASRRQGDPGNTIYF
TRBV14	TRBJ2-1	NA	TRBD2	TGTGCCAGCAGCAGTAGCGGGAGCTCCTACAATGAGCAGTTCTTC	CASSSSGSSYNEQFF
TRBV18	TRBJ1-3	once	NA	TGTGCCAGCTCACCACCGGTCGGGGGTACTGGAAACACCATATATTTT	CASSPPVGGTGNTIYF
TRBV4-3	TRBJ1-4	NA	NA	TGCGCCAGCAGCCAAGACGGGTCCACTAATGAAAAACTGTTTTTT	CASSQDGSTNEKLFF
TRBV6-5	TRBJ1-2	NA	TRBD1	TGTTCCGTAGGGACAGGGTATTATGGCTACACCTTC	CSVGTGYYGYTF
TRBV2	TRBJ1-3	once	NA	TGTGCCAGCAACCCCCAGGCAGAATATGCTGGAAACACCATATATTTT	CASNPQAEYAGNTIYF
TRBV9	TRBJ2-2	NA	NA	TGTGCCAGCAGCTCGAGCGGCAACACCGGGGAGCTGTTTTTT	CASSSSGNTGELFF
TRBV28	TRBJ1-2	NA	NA	TGTGCCAGCAGCCAGCAGACAGGCTCCGGCTACACCTTC	CASSQQTGSGYTF
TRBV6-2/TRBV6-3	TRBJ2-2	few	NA	TGTGCCAGCAGCTTTACAGACGGGGAGCTGTTTTTT	CASSFTDGELFF
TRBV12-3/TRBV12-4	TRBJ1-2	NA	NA	TGTGCCAGCAGTTTATTAACGGATGGCTACACCTTC	CASSLLTDGYTF
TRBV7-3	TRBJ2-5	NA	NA	TGTGCCAGCAGCTTCGGGTACCAAGAGACCCAGTACTTC	CASSFGYQETQYF
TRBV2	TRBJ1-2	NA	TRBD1	TGTGCCAGCAGTAACAGGGGGCTCGGCTACACCTTC	CASSNRGLGYTF
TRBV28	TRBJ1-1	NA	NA	TGTGCCAGCAGTCTGGACGGGGGGAACACTGAAGCTTTCTTT	CASSLDGGNTEAFF
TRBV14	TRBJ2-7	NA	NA	TGTGCCAGCAGCCAAGACGGACTCAGCTCCTACGAGCAGTACTTC	CASSQDGLSSYEQYF
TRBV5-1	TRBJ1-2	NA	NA	TGCGCCAGCAGCTTGGAGCAGGGCGCTTGGTATGGCTACACCTTC	CASSLEQGAWYGYTF
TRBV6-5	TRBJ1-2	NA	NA	TGTGCCAGCAGTTACGCAACCGGTGGACAGACTTATGGCTACACCTTC	CASSYATGGQTYGYTF
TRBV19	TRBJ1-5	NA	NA	TGTGCCAGTAGTTACAGAGATAGCAATCAGCCCCAGCATTTT	CASSYRDSNQPQHF
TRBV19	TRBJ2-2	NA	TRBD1	TGTGCCAGTAGTACATGGGACAGATACACCGGGGAGCTGTTTTTT	CASSTWDRYTGELFF
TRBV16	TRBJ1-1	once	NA	TGTGCCAGCAGCCAAGGAGGGCCCACTGAAGCTTTCTTT	CASSQGGPTEAFF
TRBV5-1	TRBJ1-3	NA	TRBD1	TGCGCCAGCAGCATACAGGGGGCGGAAGGAAACACCATATATTTT	CASSIQGAEGNTIYF
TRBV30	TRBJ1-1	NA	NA	TGTGCCTGGAGTGTAGAGACTGGAACTGAAGCTTTCTTT	CAWSVETGTEAFF
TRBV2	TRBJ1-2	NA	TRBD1	TGTGCCAGCAGTGAGGGGACAGTCATGTCCAAGTACTATGGCTACACCTTC	CASSEGTVMSKYYGYTF
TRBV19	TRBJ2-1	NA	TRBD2	TGTGCCAGTAGTATAGCAGGGAGCGGGGACAATGAGCAGTTCTTC	CASSIAGSGDNEQFF
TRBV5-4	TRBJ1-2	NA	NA	TGTGCCAGCAGCCCGAGGGTAGGGGGTGATGGCTACACCTTC	CASSPRVGGDGYTF
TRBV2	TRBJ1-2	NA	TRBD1	TGTGCCAGAGACAGGGTTTTGCTCTATGGCTACACCTTC	CARDRVLLYGYTF
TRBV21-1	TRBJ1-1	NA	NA	TGTGCTCTTCGGGAGGCTGAAGCTTTCTTT	CALREAEAFF